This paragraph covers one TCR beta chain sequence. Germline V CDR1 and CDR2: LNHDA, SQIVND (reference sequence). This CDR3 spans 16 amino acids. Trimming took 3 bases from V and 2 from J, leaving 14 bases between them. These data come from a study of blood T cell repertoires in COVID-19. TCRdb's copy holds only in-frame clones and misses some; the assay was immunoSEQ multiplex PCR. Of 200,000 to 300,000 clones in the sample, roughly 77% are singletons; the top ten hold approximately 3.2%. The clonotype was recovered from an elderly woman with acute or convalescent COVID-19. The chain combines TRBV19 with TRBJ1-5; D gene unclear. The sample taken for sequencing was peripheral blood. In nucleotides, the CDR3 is TGTGCCAGTAGTATTGGAGGGTCGTTAGGCAATCAGCCCCAGCATTTT. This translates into CASSIGGSLGNQPQHF.